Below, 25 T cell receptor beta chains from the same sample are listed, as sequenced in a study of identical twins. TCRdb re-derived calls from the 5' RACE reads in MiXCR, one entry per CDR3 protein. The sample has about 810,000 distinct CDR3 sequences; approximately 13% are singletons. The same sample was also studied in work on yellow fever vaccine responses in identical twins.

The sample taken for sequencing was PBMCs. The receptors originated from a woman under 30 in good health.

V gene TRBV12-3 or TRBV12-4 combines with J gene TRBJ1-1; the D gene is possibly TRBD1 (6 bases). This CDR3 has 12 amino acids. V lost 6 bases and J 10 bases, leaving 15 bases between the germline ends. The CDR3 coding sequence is TGTGCCAGCAGCCCTGGTGGAGGGGGAGCTTTCTTT. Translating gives CASSPGGGGAFF.

CDR3: CASRPSGSNEQFF. CDR3 coding DNA: TGTGCCAGCAGGCCTAGCGGGAGTAATGAGCAGTTCTTC. This chain uses TRBV12-3 or TRBV12-4 with TRBJ2-1; 10 bases are shared with TRBD2. V shed 6 bases, J shed 7 bases, and the junction held 3 bases outside the gene matches. This CDR3 has 13 residues.

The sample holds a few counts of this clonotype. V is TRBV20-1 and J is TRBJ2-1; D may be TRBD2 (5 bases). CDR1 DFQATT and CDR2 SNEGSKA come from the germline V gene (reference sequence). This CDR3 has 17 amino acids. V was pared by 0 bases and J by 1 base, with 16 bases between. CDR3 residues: CSARDSGQDWSYNEQFF. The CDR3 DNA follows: TGCAGTGCTAGAGATAGTGGGCAGGACTGGTCCTACAATGAGCAGTTCTTC.

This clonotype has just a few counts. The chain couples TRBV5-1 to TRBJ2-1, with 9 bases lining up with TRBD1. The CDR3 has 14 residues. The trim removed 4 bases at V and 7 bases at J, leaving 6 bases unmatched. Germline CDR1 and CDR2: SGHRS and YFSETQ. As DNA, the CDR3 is TGCGCCAGCAGCGAAGGGGACAGGGTAAATGAGCAGTTCTTC. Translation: CASSEGDRVNEQFF.

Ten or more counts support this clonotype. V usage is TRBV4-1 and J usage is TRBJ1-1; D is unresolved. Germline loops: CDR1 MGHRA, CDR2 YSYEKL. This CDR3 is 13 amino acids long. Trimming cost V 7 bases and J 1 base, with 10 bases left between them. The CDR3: CASTPARNTEAFF. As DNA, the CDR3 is TGCGCCAGCACCCCGGCGAGGAACACTGAAGCTTTCTTT.

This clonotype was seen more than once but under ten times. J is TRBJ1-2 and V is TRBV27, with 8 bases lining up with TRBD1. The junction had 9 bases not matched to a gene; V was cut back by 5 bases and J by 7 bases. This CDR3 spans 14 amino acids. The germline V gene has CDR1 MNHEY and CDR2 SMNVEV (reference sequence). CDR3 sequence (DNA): TGTGCCAGCAGTCCGGACAGGGCTGCTGGTGGCTACACCTTC. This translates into CASSPDRAAGGYTF.

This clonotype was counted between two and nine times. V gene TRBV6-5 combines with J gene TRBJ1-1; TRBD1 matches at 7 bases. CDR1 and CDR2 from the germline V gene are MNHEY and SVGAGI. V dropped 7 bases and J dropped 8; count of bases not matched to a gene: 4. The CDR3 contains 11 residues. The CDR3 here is CASTKDREAFF. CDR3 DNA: TGTGCCAGCACCAAGGACAGGGAAGCTTTCTTT.

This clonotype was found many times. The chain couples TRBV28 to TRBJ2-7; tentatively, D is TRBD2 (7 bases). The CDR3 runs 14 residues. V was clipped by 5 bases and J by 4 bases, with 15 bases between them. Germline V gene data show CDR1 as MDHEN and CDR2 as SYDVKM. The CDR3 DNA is TGTGCCAGCAGTAAGCGGGACAAAAAATACGAGCAGTACTTC. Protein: CASSKRDKKYEQYF.

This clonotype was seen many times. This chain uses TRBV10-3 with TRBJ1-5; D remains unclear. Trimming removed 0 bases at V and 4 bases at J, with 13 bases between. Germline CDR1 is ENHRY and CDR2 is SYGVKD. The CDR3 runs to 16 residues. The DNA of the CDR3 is TGTGCCATCAGTGAGTCGGCACCAAGGGAGAATCAGCCCCAGCATTTT. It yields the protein CAISESAPRENQPQHF.

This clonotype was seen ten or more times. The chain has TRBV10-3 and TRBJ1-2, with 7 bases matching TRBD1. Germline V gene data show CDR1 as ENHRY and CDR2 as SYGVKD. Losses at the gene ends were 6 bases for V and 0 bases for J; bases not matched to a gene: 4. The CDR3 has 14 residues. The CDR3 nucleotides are TGTGCCATCAGGACAGGGTTGGCTAACTATGGCTACACCTTC. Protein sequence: CAIRTGLANYGYTF.

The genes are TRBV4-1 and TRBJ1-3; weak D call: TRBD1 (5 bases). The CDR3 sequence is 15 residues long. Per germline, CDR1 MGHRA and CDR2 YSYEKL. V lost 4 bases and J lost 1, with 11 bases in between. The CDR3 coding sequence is TGCGCCAGCAGCCCCAGGGTACGGTCTGGAAACACCATATATTTT. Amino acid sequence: CASSPRVRSGNTIYF.

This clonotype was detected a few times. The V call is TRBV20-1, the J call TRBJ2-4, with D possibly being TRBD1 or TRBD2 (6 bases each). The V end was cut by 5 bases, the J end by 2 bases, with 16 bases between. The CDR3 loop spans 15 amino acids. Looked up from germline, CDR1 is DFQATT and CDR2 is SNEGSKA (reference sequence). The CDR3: CSAERVGASKNIQYF. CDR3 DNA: TGCAGTGCTGAGCGGGTGGGGGCCTCCAAAAACATTCAGTACTTC.

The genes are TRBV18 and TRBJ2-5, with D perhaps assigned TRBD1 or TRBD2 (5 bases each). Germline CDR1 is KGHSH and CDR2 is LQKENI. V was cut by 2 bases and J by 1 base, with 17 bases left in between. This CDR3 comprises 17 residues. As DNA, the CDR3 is TGTGCCAGCTCACCATGGCCTCCGGGGCGGTTCCAAGAGACCCAGTACTTC. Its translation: CASSPWPPGRFQETQYF.

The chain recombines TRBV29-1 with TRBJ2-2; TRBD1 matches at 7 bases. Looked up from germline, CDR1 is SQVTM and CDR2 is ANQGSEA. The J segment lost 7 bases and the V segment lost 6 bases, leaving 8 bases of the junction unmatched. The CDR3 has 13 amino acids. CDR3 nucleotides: TGCAGCGTACTCCGACAGGGAAACGGGGAGCTGTTTTTT. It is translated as CSVLRQGNGELFF.

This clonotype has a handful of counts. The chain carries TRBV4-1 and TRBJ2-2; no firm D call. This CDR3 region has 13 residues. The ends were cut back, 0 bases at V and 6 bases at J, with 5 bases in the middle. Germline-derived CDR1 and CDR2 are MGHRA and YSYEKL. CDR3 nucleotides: TGCGCCAGCAGCCAAGATTTGTCCGGGGAGCTGTTTTTT. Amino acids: CASSQDLSGELFF.

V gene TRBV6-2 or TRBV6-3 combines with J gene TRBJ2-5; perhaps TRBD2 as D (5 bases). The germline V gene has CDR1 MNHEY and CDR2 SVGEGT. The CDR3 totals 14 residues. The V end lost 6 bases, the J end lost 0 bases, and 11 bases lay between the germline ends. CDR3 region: CASRTLAYQETQYF. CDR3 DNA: TGTGCCAGCAGAACATTAGCGTACCAAGAGACCCAGTACTTC.

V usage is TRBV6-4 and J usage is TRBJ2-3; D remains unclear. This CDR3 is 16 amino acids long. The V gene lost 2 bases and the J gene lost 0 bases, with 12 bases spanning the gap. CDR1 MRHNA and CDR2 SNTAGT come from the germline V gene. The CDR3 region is CASSDGSVSSTDTQYF. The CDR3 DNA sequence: TGTGCCAGCAGTGACGGAAGCGTCTCTAGCACAGATACGCAGTATTTT.

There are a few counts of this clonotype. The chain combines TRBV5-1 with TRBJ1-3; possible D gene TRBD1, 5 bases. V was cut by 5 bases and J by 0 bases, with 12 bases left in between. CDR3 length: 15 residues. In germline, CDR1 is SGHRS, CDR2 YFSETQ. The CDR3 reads CASSPGTNSGNTIYF. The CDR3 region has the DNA TGCGCCAGCAGTCCCGGGACTAACTCTGGAAACACCATATATTTT.

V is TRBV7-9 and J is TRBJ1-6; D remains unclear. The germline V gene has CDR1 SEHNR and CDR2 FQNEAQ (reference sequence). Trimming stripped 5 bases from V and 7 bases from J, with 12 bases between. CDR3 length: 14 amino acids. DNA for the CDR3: TGTGCCAGCAGCGCCGGACCCATGAATTCACCCCTCCACTTT. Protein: CASSAGPMNSPLHF.

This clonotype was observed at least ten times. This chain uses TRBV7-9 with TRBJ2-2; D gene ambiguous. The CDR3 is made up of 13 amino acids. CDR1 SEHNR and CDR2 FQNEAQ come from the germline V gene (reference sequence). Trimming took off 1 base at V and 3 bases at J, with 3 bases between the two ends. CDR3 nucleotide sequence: TGTGCCAGCAGCTTAGAATACACCGGGGAGCTGTTTTTT. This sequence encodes CASSLEYTGELFF.

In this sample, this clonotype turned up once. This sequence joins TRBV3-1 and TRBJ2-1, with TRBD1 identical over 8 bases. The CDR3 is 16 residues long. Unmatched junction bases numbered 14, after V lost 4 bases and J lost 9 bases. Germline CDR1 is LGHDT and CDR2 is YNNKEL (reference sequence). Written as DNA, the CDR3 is TGTGCCAGCAGCCGGTTCGGGACAGGTCTTCAGGTTGAGCAGTTCTTC. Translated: CASSRFGTGLQVEQFF.

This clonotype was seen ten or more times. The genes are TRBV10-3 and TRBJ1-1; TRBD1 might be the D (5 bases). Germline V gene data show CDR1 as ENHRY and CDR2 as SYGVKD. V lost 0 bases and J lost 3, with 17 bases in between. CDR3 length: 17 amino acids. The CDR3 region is CAISESRGGLRDTEAFF. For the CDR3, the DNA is TGTGCCATCAGTGAGTCTAGGGGCGGTCTTCGGGACACTGAAGCTTTCTTT.

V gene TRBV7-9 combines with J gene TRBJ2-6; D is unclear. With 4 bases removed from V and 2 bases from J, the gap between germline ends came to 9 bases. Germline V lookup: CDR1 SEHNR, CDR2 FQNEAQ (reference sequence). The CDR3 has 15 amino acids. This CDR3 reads CASSSVPPGANVLTF. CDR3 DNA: TGTGCCAGCAGCTCGGTCCCACCTGGGGCCAACGTCCTGACTTTC. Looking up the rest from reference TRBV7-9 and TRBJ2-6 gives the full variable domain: DTGVSQNPRHKITKRGQNVTFRCDPISEHNRLYWYRQTLGQGPEFLTYFQNEAQLEKSRLLSDRFSAERPKGSFSTLEIQRTEQGDSAMYLCASSSVPPGANVLTFGAGSRLTVL.

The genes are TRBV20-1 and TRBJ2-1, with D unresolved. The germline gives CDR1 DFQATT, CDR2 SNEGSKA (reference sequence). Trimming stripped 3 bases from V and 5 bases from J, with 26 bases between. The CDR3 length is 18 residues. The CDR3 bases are TGCAGTGCTAGGGGTATTGGGTTGGCTATTCTCACCGACAATGAGCAGTTCTTC. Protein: CSARGIGLAILTDNEQFF.

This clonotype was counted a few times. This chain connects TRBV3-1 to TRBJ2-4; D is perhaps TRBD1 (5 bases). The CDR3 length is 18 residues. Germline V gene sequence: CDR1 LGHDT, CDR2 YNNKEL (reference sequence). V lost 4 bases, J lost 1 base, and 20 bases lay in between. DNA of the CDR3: TGTGCCAGCAGCCCCTTAGCAGGGCCATTTGGGGCCAAAAACATTCAGTACTTC. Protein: CASSPLAGPFGAKNIQYF.